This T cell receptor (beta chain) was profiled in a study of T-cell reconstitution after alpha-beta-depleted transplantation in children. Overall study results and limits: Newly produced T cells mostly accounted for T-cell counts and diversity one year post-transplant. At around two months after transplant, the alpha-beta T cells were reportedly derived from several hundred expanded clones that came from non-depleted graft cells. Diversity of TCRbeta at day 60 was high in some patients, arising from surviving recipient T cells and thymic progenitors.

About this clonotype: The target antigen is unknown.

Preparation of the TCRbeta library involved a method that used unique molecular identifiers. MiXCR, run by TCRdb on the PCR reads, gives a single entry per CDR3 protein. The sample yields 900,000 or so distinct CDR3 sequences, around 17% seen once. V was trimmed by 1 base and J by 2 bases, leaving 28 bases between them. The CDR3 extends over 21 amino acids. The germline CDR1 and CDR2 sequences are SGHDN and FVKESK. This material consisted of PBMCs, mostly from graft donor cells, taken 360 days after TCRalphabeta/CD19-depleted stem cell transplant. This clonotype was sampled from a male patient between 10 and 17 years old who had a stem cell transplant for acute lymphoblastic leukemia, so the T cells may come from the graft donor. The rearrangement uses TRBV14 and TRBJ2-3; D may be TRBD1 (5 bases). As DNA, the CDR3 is TGTGCCAGCAGCCAAGTCGATTCGGACCGGTATCGGACAACAGCCACAGATACGCAGTATTTT. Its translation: CASSQVDSDRYRTTATDTQYF.